The rows below give T cell receptor beta chains drawn from one sample of a study of blood T cells in healthy people across ages. MiXCR, applied by TCRdb to the 5' RACE reads, yields one record per CDR3 protein. Of more than 800,000 distinct CDR3 sequences in the sample, around 26% were seen once. The sample consisted of blood. The receptors shown here come from a woman of 80 years or more in good health. Both conserved end residues are part of each CDR3. The order of the fields is clone size, CDR3 length, J gene, D gene, V gene, CDR3 DNA, CDR3 protein. D genes are given only for firm matches. Part of the rows lack a size; the others show once, few, many or a class for expanded clones.

few 15 TRBJ2-4 . TRBV5-4 TGTGCCAGCAGCTTTGGTAATACGGAAAAAAACATTCAGTACTTC CASSFGNTEKNIQYF
many 15 TRBJ1-2 . TRBV14 TGTGCCAGCAGCCAAGATGCGACCTGGGGCTATGGCTACACCTTC CASSQDATWGYGYTF
. 15 TRBJ1-4 . TRBV7-2 TGTGCCAGCAGCTTAGCCCCCCCAACCCGGGAAAAACTGTTTTTT CASSLAPPTREKLFF
. 15 TRBJ2-7 . TRBV6-5 TGTGCCAGCAGTTACTCGAGGGGTTCGGACTACGAGCAGTACTTC CASSYSRGSDYEQYF
. 12 TRBJ2-1 TRBD2 TRBV12-3/TRBV12-4 TGTGCCAGCCGTCTGGGGGGGAATGAGCAGTTCTTC CASRLGGNEQFF
many 14 TRBJ2-1 TRBD1 TRBV6-2/TRBV6-3 TGTGCCAGCGAGACAGGGGGCTCCTACAATGAGCAGTTCTTC CASETGGSYNEQFF
few 14 TRBJ1-5 TRBD1 TRBV6-6 TGTGCCAGCAAGGGACAGGGGTTGGATCAGCCCCAGCATTTT CASKGQGLDQPQHF
. 14 TRBJ2-7 . TRBV7-2 TGTGCCAGCAGCCATAGGGACGGCGCCTACGAGCAGTACTTC CASSHRDGAYEQYF
many 14 TRBJ1-2 . TRBV6-2/TRBV6-3 TGTGCCAGCAGTCGACTCTACAGGGCCTATGGCTACACCTTC CASSRLYRAYGYTF
many 15 TRBJ2-4 TRBD1 TRBV28 TGTGCCAGCAGTTTTATGGGGACAGGTGGCGACATTCAGTACTTC CASSFMGTGGDIQYF
. 16 TRBJ1-1 TRBD1 TRBV7-2 TGTGCCAGCAGCTCCCAGGGACAGGTAGATGGGACTGAAGCTTTCTTT CASSSQGQVDGTEAFF
. 14 TRBJ2-7 TRBD2 TRBV2 TGTGCCAGCCTAGCGGGGGGCGTCTCCTACGAGCAGTACTTC CASLAGGVSYEQYF
. 16 TRBJ2-7 . TRBV6-5 TGTGCCAGCAGTTACGACGCGGCAGGGGTCACCTACGAGCAGTACTTC CASSYDAAGVTYEQYF
few 18 TRBJ1-5 . TRBV21-1 TGTGCCAGCAGCGAGGTGGACAGGGGAATTTATAGCAATCAGCCCCAGCATTTT CASSEVDRGIYSNQPQHF